These 17 T cell receptor beta chains share one sample of origin, sequenced in a study of monozygotic twins with inflammatory bowel disease. No DNA is given; TCRdb re-called the 5' RACE reads and lists each CDR3 protein once. The sample data list 200,000 to 250,000 distinct CDR3 sequences. Sequencing was performed on blood. The receptors were sampled from a human donor with ulcerative colitis or Crohn's disease, or a healthy co-twin of an affected twin (not recorded which).

The V call is TRBV18, the J call TRBJ2-2; lacking DNA, the TRBD1 call made by TCRdb goes unchecked. This CDR3 has 13 amino acids. Germline-derived CDR1 and CDR2 are KGHSH and LQKENI. The CDR3 here is CASSPSRDRELFF.

The rearrangement links TRBV5-1 to TRBJ1-4; TCRdb's assignment of TRBD1 cannot be checked, as there is no DNA. CDR1 SGHRS and CDR2 YFSETQ come from the germline V gene. This CDR3 is 14 amino acids long. CDR3 amino acids: CASSLGRGTEKLFF.

This chain connects TRBV12-3 or TRBV12-4 to TRBJ2-1. The CDR3 covers 15 residues. The chain's CDR3 is CASSLARSSYNEQFF.

The chain couples TRBV20-1 to TRBJ2-2; as DNA is missing, the TRBD2 call by TCRdb cannot be tested. The CDR3 has 17 residues. The germline V gene has CDR1 DFQATT and CDR2 SNEGSKA (reference sequence). CDR3 residues: CSARVTSGSLGTGELFF.

The chain uses TRBV20-1 and TRBJ1-5; TCRdb indicates TRBD1, and absent DNA this call remains unverified. This CDR3 region has 18 residues. Germline V gene lookup returns CDR1 DFQATT and CDR2 SNEGSKA (reference sequence). CDR3 in amino acids: CSAQRQRTGGFSNQPQHF.

The chain carries TRBV5-5 and TRBJ2-1; TCRdb proposes TRBD1, but this gene call is untestable without DNA. The CDR3 is made up of 15 amino acids. The germline CDR1 and CDR2 sequences are SGHKS and YYEKEE (reference sequence). CDR3: CASSPRERLYNEQFF.

The J gene is TRBJ2-6, the V gene TRBV30; TCRdb's D gene call, TRBD1, goes unchecked for lack of DNA. Germline lookup yields CDR1 GTSNPN and CDR2 SVGIG (reference sequence). The CDR3 has 13 residues. The chain's CDR3 is CAGRDGGANVLTF.

V is TRBV20-1 and J is TRBJ1-4. Germline lookup yields CDR1 DFQATT and CDR2 SNEGSKA (reference sequence). This CDR3 contains 13 residues. The CDR3 here is CSASSGTNEKLFF.

The rearrangement joins TRBV7-9 to TRBJ2-7; without DNA, the TCRdb call of TRBD1 cannot be checked. This CDR3 has 14 amino acids. Per germline, CDR1 SEHNR and CDR2 FQNEAQ (reference sequence). This CDR3 is CASSQRQGIYEQYF.

The chain couples TRBV23-1 to TRBJ2-3; TCRdb reports TRBD1, a call that lacks DNA to check it against. TRBV23-1 is an ORF, and what it does is uncertain. There are 14 residues in the CDR3. The CDR3 loop reads CASSLQGGLNTQYF.

The chain carries TRBV2 and TRBJ1-5. The CDR3 length is 15 residues. Germline CDR1 is SNHLY and CDR2 is FYNNEI. The CDR3 reads CASSVDINSNQPQHF. Looking up the rest from reference TRBV2 and TRBJ1-5 gives the full variable domain: EPEVTQTPSHQVTQMGQEVILRCVPISNHLYFYWYRQILGQKVEFLVSFYNNEISEKSEIFDDQFSVERPDGSNFTLKIRSTKLEDSAMYFCASSVDINSNQPQHFGDGTRLSIL.

This rearrangement joins TRBV7-6 to TRBJ2-2; without DNA, the TCRdb call of TRBD1 cannot be checked. This CDR3 has 15 residues. Germline V gene data show CDR1 as SGHVS and CDR2 as FNYEAQ. CDR3: CASSLTGANTGELFF.

The V gene is TRBV14, the J gene TRBJ2-7; the TRBD2 assignment by TCRdb is unverifiable without DNA. This CDR3 is 18 amino acids long. Germline lookup yields CDR1 SGHDN and CDR2 FVKESK. CDR3 in amino acids: CASSQGLAGEVRVYEQYF.

The chain recombines TRBV18 with TRBJ1-5. CDR3 length: 13 amino acids. Germline CDR1 and CDR2: KGHSH and LQKENI. The CDR3 here is CASSPSLDQPQHF.

V and J are TRBV5-5 and TRBJ2-2; without DNA, the TCRdb call of TRBD2 cannot be checked. This CDR3 is built from 17 residues. Germline V lookup: CDR1 SGHKS, CDR2 YYEKEE (reference sequence). CDR3: CASSLILAGANTGELFF.

This chain uses TRBV2 with TRBJ2-7. CDR3 size: 14 residues. Germline values: CDR1 SNHLY, CDR2 FYNNEI. The chain's CDR3 is CASSEAETPPEQYF.

The chain joins TRBV7-2 to TRBJ2-1; TCRdb outputs TRBD2, but without DNA this stays unchecked. There are 12 residues in the CDR3. Germline-derived CDR1 and CDR2 are SGHTA and FQGNSA. The CDR3 sequence: CASSYGGAQQFF.